This T cell receptor beta chain was identified in a study of T cells in Graves' hyperthyroidism and ophthalmopathy. Findings and limits, study-wide: Most thyroid clonotypes expanded above 0.001 were also detected in blood. Ophthalmopathy cases were set apart from stable hyperthyroidism by a 13 V-J model.

There are many counts of this clonotype. Its antigen is as yet unknown. Amplification targeted TCR beta CDR3 regions from RNA transcripts. The TCR CDR3 first-round RT-PCR relied on the HTBI primer set. TCRdb ran MiXCR on the multiplex PCR reads and lists one entry per CDR3 protein. The table records fewer than 600,000 distinct CDR3 sequences, approximately 15% of them present only once. Between the trimmed V and J ends, which lost 2 bases and 2 bases, there was a span of 14 bases. Germline CDR1 and CDR2: SGHRS and YFSETQ. The CDR3 contains 15 residues. Reasons for excluding patients were uncontrolled infection, other autoimmune disease, pregnancy or lactation.

The TCR comes from a woman aged 18-29 years with Graves' hyperthyroidism. The sample taken for sequencing was blood. The chain couples TRBV5-1 to TRBJ2-7, with D hard to call. For the CDR3, the DNA is TGCGCCAGCAGCTTCCTTTTTCCGAGGACCTACGAGCAGTACTTC. Encoded protein: CASSFLFPRTYEQYF.